This T cell receptor (beta chain) was profiled in a study of shared clonotypes between healthy human individuals. Looking at the study overall: A few men and a couple of women, aged 18 to 49, were donors.

Only in-frame clones appear in the TCRdb table, and some are missing; sequencing was by immunoSEQ multiplex PCR. The repertoire holds 650,000 to 750,000 clones, with about three quarters as singletons. In the case of this clone: Its target is unknown.

This CDR3 is built from 13 residues. Trimming stripped 0 bases from V and 5 bases from J, with 8 bases between. Germline CDR1 GTSNPN, CDR2 SVGIG (reference sequence). General observations from the study: Genetic and exposure-history diversity was limited by the small donor number. Between four donors, naive CD4 clonotypes were shared at a level of roughly 5.5%.

The V call is TRBV30, the J call TRBJ1-5; no firm D call. The material sequenced was memory CD4+ T cells sorted from blood. The subset here: CD45RA-negative fraction. This sequence was found in a woman in her twenties or thirties in good health. CDR3 nucleotide sequence: TGTGCCTGGAGTGTAGTGGAGGATCAGCCCCAGCATTTT. It translates to CAWSVVEDQPQHF.